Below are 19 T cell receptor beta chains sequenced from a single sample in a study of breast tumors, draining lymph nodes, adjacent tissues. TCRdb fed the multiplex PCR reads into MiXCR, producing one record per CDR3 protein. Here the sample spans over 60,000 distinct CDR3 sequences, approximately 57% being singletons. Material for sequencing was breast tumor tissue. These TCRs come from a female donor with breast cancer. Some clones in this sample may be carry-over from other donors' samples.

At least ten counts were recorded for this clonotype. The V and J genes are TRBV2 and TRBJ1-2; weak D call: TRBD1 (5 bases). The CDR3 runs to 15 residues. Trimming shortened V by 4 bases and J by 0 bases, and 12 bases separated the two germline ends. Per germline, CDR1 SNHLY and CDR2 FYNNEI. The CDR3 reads CASSGGGSTNYGYTF. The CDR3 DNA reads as TGTGCCAGCAGTGGGGGCGGTAGCACTAACTATGGCTACACCTTC. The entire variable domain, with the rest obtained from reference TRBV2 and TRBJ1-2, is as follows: EPEVTQTPSHQVTQMGQEVILRCVPISNHLYFYWYRQILGQKVEFLVSFYNNEISEKSEIFDDQFSVERPDGSNFTLKIRSTKLEDSAMYFCASSGGGSTNYGYTFGSGTRLTVV.

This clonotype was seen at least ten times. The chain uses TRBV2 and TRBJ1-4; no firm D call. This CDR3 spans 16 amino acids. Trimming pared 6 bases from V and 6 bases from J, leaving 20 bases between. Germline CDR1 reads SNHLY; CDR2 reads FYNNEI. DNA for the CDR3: TGTGCCAGCAGCTCCGACCCGGGAGGGATATATGAAAAACTGTTTTTT. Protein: CASSSDPGGIYEKLFF.

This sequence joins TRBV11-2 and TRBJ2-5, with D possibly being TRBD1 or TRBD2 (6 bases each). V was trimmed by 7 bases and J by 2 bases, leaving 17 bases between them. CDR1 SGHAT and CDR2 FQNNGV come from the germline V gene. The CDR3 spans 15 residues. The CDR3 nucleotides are TGTGCCAGCACCCTAGGGGGGTTGGGGCAAGAGACCCAGTACTTC. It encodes CASTLGGLGQETQYF.

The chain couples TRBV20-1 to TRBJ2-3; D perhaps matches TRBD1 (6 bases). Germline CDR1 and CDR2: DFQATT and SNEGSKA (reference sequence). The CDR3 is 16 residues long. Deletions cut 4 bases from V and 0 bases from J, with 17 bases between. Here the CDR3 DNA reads TGCAGTGCTAAACGGACAGCCGAAACTAGCACAGATACGCAGTATTTT. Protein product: CSAKRTAETSTDTQYF.

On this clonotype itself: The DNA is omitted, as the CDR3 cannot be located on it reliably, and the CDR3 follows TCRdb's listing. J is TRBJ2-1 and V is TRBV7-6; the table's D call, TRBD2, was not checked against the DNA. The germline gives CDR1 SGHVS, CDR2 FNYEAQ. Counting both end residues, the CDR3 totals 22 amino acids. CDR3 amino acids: CDSSFYICSARDLAGEMNEQFF.

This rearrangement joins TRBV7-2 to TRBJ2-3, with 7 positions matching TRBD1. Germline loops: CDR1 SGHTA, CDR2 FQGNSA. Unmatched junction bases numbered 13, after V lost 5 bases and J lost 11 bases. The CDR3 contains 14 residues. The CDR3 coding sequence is TGTGCCAGCAGCGAAAATCAGGGGGACAATGAGCAGTATTTT. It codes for CASSENQGDNEQYF. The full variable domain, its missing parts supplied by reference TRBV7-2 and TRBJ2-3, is GAGVSQSPSNKVTEKGKDVELRCDPISGHTALYWYRQSLGQGLEFLIYFQGNSAPDKSGLPSDRFSAERTGGSVSTLTIQRTQQEDSAVYLCASSENQGDNEQYFGPGTRLTVL.

The CDR3 coding sequence is TGCGCCAGCAGCTTTGCCGGGGGGGACACCGGGGAGCTGTTTTTT. Residues: CASSFAGGDTGELFF. The chain employs TRBV5-1 and TRBJ2-2; 8 positions match TRBD2. Germline V gives CDR1 SGHRS, CDR2 YFSETQ. This CDR3 has 15 amino acids. The V and J ends lost 2 bases and 3 bases, in that order; junction bases with no gene match: 3.

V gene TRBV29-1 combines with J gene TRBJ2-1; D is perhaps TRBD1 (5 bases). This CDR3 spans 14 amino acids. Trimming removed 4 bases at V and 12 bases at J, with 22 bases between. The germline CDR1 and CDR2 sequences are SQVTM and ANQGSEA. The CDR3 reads CSVVYHLGEDVQFF. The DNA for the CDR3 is TGCAGCGTTGTTTACCACTTAGGGGAAGATGTGCAGTTCTTC.

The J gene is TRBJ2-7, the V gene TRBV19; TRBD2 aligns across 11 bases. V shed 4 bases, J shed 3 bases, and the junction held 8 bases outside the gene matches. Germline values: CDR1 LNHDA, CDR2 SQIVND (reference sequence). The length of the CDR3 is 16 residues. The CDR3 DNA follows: TGTGCCAGTAGTACATCGGGACTAGCGGAGTACTACGAGCAGTACTTC. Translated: CASSTSGLAEYYEQYF.

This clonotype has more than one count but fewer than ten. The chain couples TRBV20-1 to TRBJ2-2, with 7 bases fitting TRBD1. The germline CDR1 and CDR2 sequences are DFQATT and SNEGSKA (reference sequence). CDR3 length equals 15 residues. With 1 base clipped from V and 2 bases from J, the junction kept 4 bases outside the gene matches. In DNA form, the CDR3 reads TGCAGTGCTAGAGGGCGACAGGGTAACACCGGGGAGCTGTTTTTT. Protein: CSARGRQGNTGELFF.

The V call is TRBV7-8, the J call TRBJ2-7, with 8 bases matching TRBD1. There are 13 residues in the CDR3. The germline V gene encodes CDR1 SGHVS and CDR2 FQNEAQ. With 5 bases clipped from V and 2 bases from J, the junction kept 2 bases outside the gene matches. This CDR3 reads CASSTDRAYEQYF. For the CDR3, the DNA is TGTGCCAGCAGCACGGACAGGGCCTACGAGCAGTACTTC. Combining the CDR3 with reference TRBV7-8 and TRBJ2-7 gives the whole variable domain GAGVSQSPRYKVAKRGQDVALRCDPISGHVSLFWYQQALGQGPEFLTYFQNEAQLDKSGLPSDRFFAERPEGSVSTLKIQRTQQEDSAVYLCASSTDRAYEQYFGPGTRLTVT.

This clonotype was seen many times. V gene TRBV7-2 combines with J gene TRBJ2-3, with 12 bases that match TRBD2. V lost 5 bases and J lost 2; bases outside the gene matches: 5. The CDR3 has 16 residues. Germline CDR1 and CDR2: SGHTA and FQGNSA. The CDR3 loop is CASSKLAGGYTDTQYF. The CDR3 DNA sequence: TGTGCCAGCAGCAAACTAGCGGGAGGTTACACAGATACGCAGTATTTT. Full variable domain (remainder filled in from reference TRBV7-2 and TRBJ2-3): GAGVSQSPSNKVTEKGKDVELRCDPISGHTALYWYRQSLGQGLEFLIYFQGNSAPDKSGLPSDRFSAERTGGSVSTLTIQRTQQEDSAVYLCASSKLAGGYTDTQYFGPGTRLTVL.

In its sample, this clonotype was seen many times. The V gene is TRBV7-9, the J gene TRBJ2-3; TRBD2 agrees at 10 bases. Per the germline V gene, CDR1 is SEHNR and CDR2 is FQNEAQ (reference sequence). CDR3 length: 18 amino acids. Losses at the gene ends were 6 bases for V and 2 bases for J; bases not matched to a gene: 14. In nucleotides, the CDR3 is TGTGCCAGCAGTGCGGGGCTAGCGGGAGTGGACCCCACAGATACGCAGTATTTT. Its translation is CASSAGLAGVDPTDTQYF.

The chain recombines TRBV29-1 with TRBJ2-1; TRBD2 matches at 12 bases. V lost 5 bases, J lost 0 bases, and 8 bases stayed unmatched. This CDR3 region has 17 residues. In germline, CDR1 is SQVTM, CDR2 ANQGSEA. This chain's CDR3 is CSVTGTSGQSSYNEQFF. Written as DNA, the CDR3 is TGCAGCGTTACCGGGACTAGCGGGCAGAGCTCCTACAATGAGCAGTTCTTC.

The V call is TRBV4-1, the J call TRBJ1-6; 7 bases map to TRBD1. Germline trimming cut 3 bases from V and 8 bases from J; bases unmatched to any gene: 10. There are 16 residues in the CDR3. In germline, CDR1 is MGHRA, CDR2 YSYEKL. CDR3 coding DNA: TGCGCCAGCAGCCAGACAACAGGGACAGTTGATTCACCCCTCCACTTT. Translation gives CASSQTTGTVDSPLHF.

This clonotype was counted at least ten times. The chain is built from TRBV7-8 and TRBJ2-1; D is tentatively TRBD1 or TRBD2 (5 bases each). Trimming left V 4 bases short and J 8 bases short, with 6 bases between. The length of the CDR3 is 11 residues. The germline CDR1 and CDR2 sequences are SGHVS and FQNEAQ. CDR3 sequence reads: CASSWGYEQFF. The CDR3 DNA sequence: TGTGCCAGCAGCTGGGGGTATGAGCAGTTCTTC.

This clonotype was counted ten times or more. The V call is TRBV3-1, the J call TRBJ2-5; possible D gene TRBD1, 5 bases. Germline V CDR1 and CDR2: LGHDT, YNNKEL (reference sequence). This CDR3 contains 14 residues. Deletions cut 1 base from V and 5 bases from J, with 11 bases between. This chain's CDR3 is CASSQVKGWETQYF. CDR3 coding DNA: TGTGCCAGCAGCCAAGTGAAGGGGTGGGAGACCCAGTACTTC.

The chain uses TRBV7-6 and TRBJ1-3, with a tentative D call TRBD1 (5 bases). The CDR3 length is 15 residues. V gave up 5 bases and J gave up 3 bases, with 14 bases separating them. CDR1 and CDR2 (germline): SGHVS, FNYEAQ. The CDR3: CASSAGPGGGNTIYF. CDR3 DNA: TGTGCCAGCAGCGCCGGGCCTGGGGGTGGAAACACCATATATTTT.

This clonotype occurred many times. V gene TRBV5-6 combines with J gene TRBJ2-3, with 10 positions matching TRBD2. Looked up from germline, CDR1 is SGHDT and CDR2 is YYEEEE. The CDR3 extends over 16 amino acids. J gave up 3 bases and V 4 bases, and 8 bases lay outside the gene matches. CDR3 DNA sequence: TGTGCCAGCAGCCCGGGACTAGCGCGGGGGACAGATACGCAGTATTTT. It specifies CASSPGLARGTDTQYF.